This record looks at one TCR beta chain sequence and its context. Germline CDR1 and CDR2: SGHTS and YDEGEE. The germline V and J ends were trimmed by 2 bases and 6 bases, with 12 bases remaining between them. CDR3 length equals 15 residues. The data were taken from a study of blood T cell repertoires in COVID-19. Generated by immunoSEQ multiplex PCR, the TCRdb table keeps only in-frame clones and is missing some. The table has about 200,000 clones, approximately 90% seen once. This receptor was taken from a man between 60 and 75 years old with COVID-19, enrolled during active disease. Sequenced: peripheral blood. The chain couples TRBV5-8 to TRBJ1-6, with D unresolved. The CDR3 here is CASSFDGESNSPLHF. CDR3 coding DNA: TGTGCCAGCAGCTTCGACGGGGAGAGTAATTCACCCCTCCACTTT.